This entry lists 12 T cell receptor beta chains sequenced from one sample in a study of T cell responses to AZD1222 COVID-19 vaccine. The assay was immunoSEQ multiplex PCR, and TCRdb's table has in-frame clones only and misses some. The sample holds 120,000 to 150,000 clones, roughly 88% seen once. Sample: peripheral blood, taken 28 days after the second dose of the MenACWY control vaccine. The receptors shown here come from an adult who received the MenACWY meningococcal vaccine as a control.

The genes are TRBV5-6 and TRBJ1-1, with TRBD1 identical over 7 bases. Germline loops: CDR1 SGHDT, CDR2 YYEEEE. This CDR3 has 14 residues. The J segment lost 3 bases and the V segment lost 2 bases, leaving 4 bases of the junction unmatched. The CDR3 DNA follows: TGTGCCAGCAGCTTACAGGGGCGCGACACTGAAGCTTTCTTT. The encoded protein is CASSLQGRDTEAFF.

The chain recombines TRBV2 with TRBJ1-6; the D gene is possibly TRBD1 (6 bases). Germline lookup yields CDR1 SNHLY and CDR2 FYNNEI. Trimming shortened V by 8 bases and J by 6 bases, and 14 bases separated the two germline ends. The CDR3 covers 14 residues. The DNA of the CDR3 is TGTGCCAGCGGTATTACAGGGAGTAATTCACCCCTCCACTTT. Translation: CASGITGSNSPLHF.

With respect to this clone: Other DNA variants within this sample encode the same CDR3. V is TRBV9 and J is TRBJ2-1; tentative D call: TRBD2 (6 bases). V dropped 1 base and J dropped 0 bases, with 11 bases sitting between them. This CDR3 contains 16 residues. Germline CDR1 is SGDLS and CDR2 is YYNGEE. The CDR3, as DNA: TGTGCCAGCAGCGTATTCGCGGGGAGCTCCTACAATGAGCAGTTCTTC. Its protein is CASSVFAGSSYNEQFF. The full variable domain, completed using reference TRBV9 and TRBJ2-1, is DSGVTQTPKHLITATGQRVTLRCSPRSGDLSVYWYQQSLDQGLQFLIQYYNGEERAKGNILERFSAQQFPDLHSELNLSSLELGDSALYFCASSVFAGSSYNEQFFGPGTRLTVL.

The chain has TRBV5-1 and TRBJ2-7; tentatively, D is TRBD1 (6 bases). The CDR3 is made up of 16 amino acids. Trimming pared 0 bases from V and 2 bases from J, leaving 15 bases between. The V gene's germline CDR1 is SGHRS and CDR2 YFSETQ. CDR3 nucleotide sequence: TGCGCCAGCAGCTTGGCCGTGGGGGCCCTAGCCTACGAGCAGTACTTC. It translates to CASSLAVGALAYEQYF. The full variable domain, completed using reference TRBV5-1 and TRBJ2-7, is KAGVTQTPRYLIKTRGQQVTLSCSPISGHRSVSWYQQTPGQGLQFLFEYFSETQRNKGNFPGRFSGRQFSNSRSEMNVSTLELGDSALYLCASSLAVGALAYEQYFGPGTRLTVT.

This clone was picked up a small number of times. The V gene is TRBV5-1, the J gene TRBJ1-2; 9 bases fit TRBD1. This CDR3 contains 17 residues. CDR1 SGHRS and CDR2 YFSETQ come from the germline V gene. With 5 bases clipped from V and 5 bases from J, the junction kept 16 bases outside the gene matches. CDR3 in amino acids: CASSTPETQGARYGYTF. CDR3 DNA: TGCGCCAGCAGTACGCCCGAGACACAGGGGGCGCGTTATGGCTACACCTTC.

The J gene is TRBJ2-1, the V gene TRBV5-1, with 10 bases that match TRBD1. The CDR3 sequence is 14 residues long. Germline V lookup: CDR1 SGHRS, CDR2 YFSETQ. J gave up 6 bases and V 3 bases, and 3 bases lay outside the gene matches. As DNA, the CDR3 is TGCGCCAGCAGCTCGGACAGGGGGAGCAATGAGCAGTTCTTC. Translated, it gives CASSSDRGSNEQFF.

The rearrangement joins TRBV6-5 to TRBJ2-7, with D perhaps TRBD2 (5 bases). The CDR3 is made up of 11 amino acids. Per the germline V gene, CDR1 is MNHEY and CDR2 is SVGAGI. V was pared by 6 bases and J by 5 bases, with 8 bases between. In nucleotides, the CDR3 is TGTGCCAGCAGCCCGAGGGACGAGCAGTACTTC. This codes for CASSPRDEQYF.

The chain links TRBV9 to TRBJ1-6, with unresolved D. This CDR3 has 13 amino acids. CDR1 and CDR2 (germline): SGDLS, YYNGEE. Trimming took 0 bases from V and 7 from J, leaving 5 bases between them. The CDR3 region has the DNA TGTGCCAGCAGCGTAGAAACGAATTCACCCCTCCACTTT. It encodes CASSVETNSPLHF.

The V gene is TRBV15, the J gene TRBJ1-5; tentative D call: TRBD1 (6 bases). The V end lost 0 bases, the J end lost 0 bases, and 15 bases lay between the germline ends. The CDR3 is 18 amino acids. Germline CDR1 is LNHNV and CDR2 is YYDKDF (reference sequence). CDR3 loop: CATSRDAAGDSSNQPQHF. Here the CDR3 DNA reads TGTGCCACCAGCAGAGATGCCGCAGGGGACTCTAGCAATCAGCCCCAGCATTTT.

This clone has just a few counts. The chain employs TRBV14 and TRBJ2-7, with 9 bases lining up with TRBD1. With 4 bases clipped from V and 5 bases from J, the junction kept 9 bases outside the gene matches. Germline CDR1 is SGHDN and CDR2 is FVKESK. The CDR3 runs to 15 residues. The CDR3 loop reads CASSPNRGLGNEQYF. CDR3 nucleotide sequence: TGTGCCAGCAGCCCTAACAGGGGGCTGGGTAACGAGCAGTACTTC.

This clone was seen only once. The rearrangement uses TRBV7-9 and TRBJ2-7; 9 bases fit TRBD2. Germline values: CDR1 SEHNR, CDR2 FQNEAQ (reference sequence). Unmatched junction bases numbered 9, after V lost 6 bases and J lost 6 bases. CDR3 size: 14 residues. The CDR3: CASSPSGIIGEQYF. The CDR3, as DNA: TGTGCCAGCAGTCCTAGCGGGATAATAGGCGAGCAGTACTTC.

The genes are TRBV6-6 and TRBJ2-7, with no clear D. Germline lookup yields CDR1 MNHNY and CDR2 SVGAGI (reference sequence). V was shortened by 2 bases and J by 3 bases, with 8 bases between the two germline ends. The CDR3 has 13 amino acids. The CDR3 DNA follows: TGTGCCAGCAGTTACCCATCGGTCTACGAGCAGTACTTC. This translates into CASSYPSVYEQYF.